These T cell receptor beta chains were read from a single sample in a study of T cell responses to AZD1222 COVID-19 vaccine. TCRdb keeps only in-frame clones here, not all; method: immunoSEQ multiplex PCR. Of about 160,000 clones detected, roughly nine tenths appear once; the ten largest clones hold 3.8%. The input for sequencing was peripheral blood, taken 28 days after the second AZD1222 dose. The receptors were gathered from an adult who received the AZD1222 COVID-19 vaccine. Both conserved end residues are part of each CDR3. A D gene is named only where the DNA matches it firmly. Clone size is stated in some rows and not others, as once, few, many or a class when expanded.

v_call: TRBV5-4; clone_size: medium-sized; j_call: TRBJ1-2; d_call: NA; cdr3_aa: CASSLTGSNYGYTF; cdr3_nt: TGTGCCAGCAGCTTGACAGGCTCTAACTATGGCTACACCTTC
v_call: TRBV5-1; clone_size: NA; j_call: TRBJ1-2; d_call: TRBD1; cdr3_aa: CASSPRLGGSHIVYGYTF; cdr3_nt: TGCGCCAGCAGCCCCCGGTTAGGGGGCTCCCATATAGTCTATGGCTACACCTTC
v_call: TRBV9; clone_size: NA; j_call: TRBJ2-3; d_call: TRBD2; cdr3_aa: CASSALAGGGTDTQYF; cdr3_nt: TGTGCCAGCAGCGCACTAGCGGGAGGTGGCACAGATACGCAGTATTTT
v_call: TRBV11-2; clone_size: NA; j_call: TRBJ2-7; d_call: NA; cdr3_aa: CASSLEMGRGYEQYF; cdr3_nt: TGTGCCAGCAGCTTAGAGATGGGGCGAGGGTACGAGCAGTACTTC
v_call: TRBV30; clone_size: NA; j_call: TRBJ1-6; d_call: TRBD1; cdr3_aa: CAWSDRGFNSPLHF; cdr3_nt: TGTGCCTGGAGTGACAGGGGCTTTAATTCACCCCTCCACTTT
v_call: TRBV5-1; clone_size: NA; j_call: TRBJ2-3; d_call: TRBD2; cdr3_aa: CASSLTVSGSTGTDTQYF; cdr3_nt: TGCGCCAGCAGCTTGACGGTTAGCGGGAGTACCGGGACAGATACGCAGTATTTT
v_call: TRBV19; clone_size: NA; j_call: TRBJ1-1; d_call: NA; cdr3_aa: CASSIGPRTDSGKAFF; cdr3_nt: TGTGCCAGTAGTATTGGCCCTAGGACAGATTCAGGGAAGGCTTTCTTT
v_call: TRBV21-1; clone_size: NA; j_call: TRBJ2-7; d_call: NA; cdr3_aa: CASSKVTTAAYEQYF; cdr3_nt: TGTGCCAGCAGCAAAGTTACGACAGCAGCCTACGAGCAGTACTTC
v_call: TRBV4-3; clone_size: NA; j_call: TRBJ1-1; d_call: NA; cdr3_aa: CASSQDWTWLTEAFF; cdr3_nt: TGCGCCAGCAGCCAAGACTGGACATGGCTCACTGAAGCTTTCTTT
v_call: TRBV4-1; clone_size: NA; j_call: TRBJ2-1; d_call: TRBD2; cdr3_aa: CASSQEGLAGQMSSYNEQFF; cdr3_nt: TGCGCCAGCAGCCAAGAAGGATTAGCGGGGCAAATGAGCTCCTACAATGAGCAGTTCTTC
v_call: TRBV19; clone_size: NA; j_call: TRBJ1-5; d_call: NA; cdr3_aa: CASSPLPRQSNQPQHF; cdr3_nt: TGTGCCAGTAGCCCTTTACCGAGACAGAGCAATCAGCCCCAGCATTTT
v_call: TRBV21-1; clone_size: NA; j_call: TRBJ1-2; d_call: NA; cdr3_aa: CASSPSERHTF; cdr3_nt: TGTGCCAGCAGCCCGAGCGAGAGGCACACCTTC
v_call: TRBV23-1; clone_size: NA; j_call: TRBJ2-7; d_call: TRBD2; cdr3_aa: CASSQSWTSGGVGSYEQYF; cdr3_nt: TGCGCCAGCAGTCAATCGTGGACTAGCGGGGGGGTAGGGTCCTACGAGCAGTACTTC
v_call: TRBV6-6; clone_size: NA; j_call: TRBJ1-4; d_call: NA; cdr3_aa: CASRPAGDNEKLFF; cdr3_nt: TGTGCCAGCAGGCCCGCAGGGGATAATGAAAAACTGTTTTTT
v_call: TRBV29-1; clone_size: NA; j_call: TRBJ1-5; d_call: NA; cdr3_aa: CSAQDGLGSAQHF; cdr3_nt: TGCAGCGCTCAGGACGGGTTAGGGTCGGCCCAGCATTTT
v_call: TRBV19; clone_size: NA; j_call: TRBJ1-5; d_call: NA; cdr3_aa: CASSEQGVQPQHF; cdr3_nt: TGTGCCAGTAGCGAACAGGGAGTCCAGCCCCAGCATTTT
v_call: TRBV7-2; clone_size: NA; j_call: TRBJ1-2; d_call: TRBD1; cdr3_aa: CASSQGVIYGYTF; cdr3_nt: TGTGCCAGCAGCCAGGGGGTTATCTATGGCTACACCTTC
v_call: TRBV12-5; clone_size: NA; j_call: TRBJ2-1; d_call: TRBD2; cdr3_aa: CASGLMGLGDEQFF; cdr3_nt: TGTGCTAGTGGTTTGATGGGACTAGGGGATGAGCAGTTCTTC
v_call: TRBV7-8; clone_size: NA; j_call: TRBJ1-6; d_call: NA; cdr3_aa: CASSEGGINSPLHF; cdr3_nt: TGTGCCAGCAGCGAAGGGGGGATAAATTCACCCCTCCACTTT
v_call: TRBV11-3; clone_size: NA; j_call: TRBJ2-7; d_call: NA; cdr3_aa: CASSFGSSSYEQYF; cdr3_nt: TGTGCCAGCAGCTTCGGGTCCAGCTCCTACGAGCAGTACTTC
v_call: TRBV5-1; clone_size: NA; j_call: TRBJ2-5; d_call: NA; cdr3_aa: CASSLANGEWETQYF; cdr3_nt: TGCGCCAGCAGCTTGGCAAATGGGGAATGGGAGACCCAGTACTTC
v_call: TRBV1; clone_size: once; j_call: TRBJ1-4; d_call: NA; cdr3_aa: CTRWTGVEKLFF; cdr3_nt: TGCACCAGGTGGACAGGGGTTGAAAAACTGTTTTTT
v_call: TRBV11-2; clone_size: NA; j_call: TRBJ1-6; d_call: NA; cdr3_aa: CASSSSGTDHSPLHF; cdr3_nt: TGTGCCAGCAGCTCATCCGGGACCGACCATTCACCCCTCCACTTT
v_call: TRBV7-9; clone_size: NA; j_call: TRBJ1-2; d_call: NA; cdr3_aa: CASSQQGGGYTF; cdr3_nt: TGTGCCAGCAGCCAACAGGGAGGGGGCTACACCTTC
v_call: TRBV2; clone_size: NA; j_call: TRBJ2-1; d_call: TRBD2; cdr3_aa: CASIAGAGYNEQFF; cdr3_nt: TGTGCCAGCATTGCGGGAGCGGGTTACAATGAGCAGTTCTTC
v_call: TRBV20-1; clone_size: NA; j_call: TRBJ1-4; d_call: NA; cdr3_aa: CSATPQAKLFF; cdr3_nt: TGCAGTGCCACTCCTCAAGCAAAACTGTTTTTT
v_call: TRBV3-1/TRBV3-2; clone_size: NA; j_call: TRBJ1-1; d_call: NA; cdr3_aa: CASSQGSVNTEAFF; cdr3_nt: TGTGCCAGCAGCCAAGGTTCGGTGAACACTGAAGCTTTCTTT
v_call: TRBV10-3; clone_size: NA; j_call: TRBJ1-6; d_call: TRBD1; cdr3_aa: CAISTGQGYNSPLHF; cdr3_nt: TGTGCCATCAGTACTGGACAGGGATATAATTCACCCCTCCACTTT
v_call: TRBV7-6; clone_size: NA; j_call: TRBJ2-3; d_call: NA; cdr3_aa: CASSLARTPGNTQYF; cdr3_nt: TGTGCCAGCAGCTTAGCGAGGACTCCAGGGAATACGCAGTATTTT
v_call: TRBV6-6; clone_size: NA; j_call: TRBJ1-3; d_call: TRBD1; cdr3_aa: CASRPDRAGNTIYF; cdr3_nt: TGTGCCAGCAGACCGGACAGGGCTGGAAACACCATATATTTT
v_call: TRBV12-5; clone_size: NA; j_call: TRBJ2-3; d_call: NA; cdr3_aa: CASGFQVAVSTDTQYF; cdr3_nt: TGTGCTAGTGGTTTTCAAGTAGCGGTTAGCACAGATACGCAGTATTTT
v_call: TRBV19; clone_size: NA; j_call: TRBJ1-5; d_call: TRBD1; cdr3_aa: CASSIGVGRTGGNQPQHF; cdr3_nt: TGTGCCAGTAGTATAGGGGTAGGGCGGACAGGAGGCAATCAGCCCCAGCATTTT
v_call: TRBV7-6; clone_size: NA; j_call: TRBJ2-7; d_call: NA; cdr3_aa: CASSLGGRGFGSYEQYF; cdr3_nt: TGTGCCAGCAGCTTGGGGGGTCGGGGCTTCGGCTCCTACGAGCAGTACTTC
v_call: TRBV5-4; clone_size: once; j_call: TRBJ2-5; d_call: TRBD2; cdr3_aa: CASSTPERERGETQYF; cdr3_nt: TGTGCCAGCAGTACCCCTGAGCGGGAGAGGGGGGAGACCCAGTACTTC
v_call: TRBV7-7; clone_size: once; j_call: TRBJ2-1; d_call: TRBD2; cdr3_aa: CASNATSGRTLYNEQFF; cdr3_nt: TGTGCTAGCAATGCTACTAGCGGGAGAACCTTATACAATGAGCAGTTCTTC
v_call: TRBV5-4; clone_size: NA; j_call: TRBJ2-7; d_call: TRBD2; cdr3_aa: CASSLWASGRQYEQYF; cdr3_nt: TGTGCCAGCAGCTTGTGGGCTAGCGGGAGGCAATACGAGCAGTACTTC
v_call: TRBV29-1; clone_size: NA; j_call: TRBJ2-3; d_call: NA; cdr3_aa: CSVAESTDTQYF; cdr3_nt: TGCAGCGTTGCCGAGAGCACAGATACGCAGTATTTT